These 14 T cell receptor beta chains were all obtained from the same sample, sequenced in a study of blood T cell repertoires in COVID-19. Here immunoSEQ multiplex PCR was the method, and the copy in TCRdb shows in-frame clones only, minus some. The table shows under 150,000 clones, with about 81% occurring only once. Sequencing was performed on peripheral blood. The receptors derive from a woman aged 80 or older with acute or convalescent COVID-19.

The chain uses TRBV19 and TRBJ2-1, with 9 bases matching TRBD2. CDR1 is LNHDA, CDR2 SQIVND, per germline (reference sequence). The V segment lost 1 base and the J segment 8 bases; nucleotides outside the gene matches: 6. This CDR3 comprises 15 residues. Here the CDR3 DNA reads TGTGCCAGTAGTATAGCGTCTAGCGGGGACCATGAGCAGTTCTTC. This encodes CASSIASSGDHEQFF. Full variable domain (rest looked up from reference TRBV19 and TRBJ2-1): DGGITQSPKYLFRKEGQNVTLSCEQNLNHDAMYWYRQDPGQGLRLIYYSQIVNDFQKGDIAEGYSVSREKKESFPLTVTSAQKNPTAFYLCASSIASSGDHEQFFGPGTRLTVL.

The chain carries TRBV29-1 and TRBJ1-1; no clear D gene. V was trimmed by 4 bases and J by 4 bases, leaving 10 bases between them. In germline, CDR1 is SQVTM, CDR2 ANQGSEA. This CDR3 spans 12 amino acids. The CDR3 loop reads CSVVGVSTEAFF. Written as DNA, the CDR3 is TGCAGCGTTGTCGGGGTGAGCACTGAAGCTTTCTTT.

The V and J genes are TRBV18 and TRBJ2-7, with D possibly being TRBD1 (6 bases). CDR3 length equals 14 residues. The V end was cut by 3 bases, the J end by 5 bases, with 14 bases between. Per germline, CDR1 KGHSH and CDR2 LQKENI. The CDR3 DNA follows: TGTGCCAGCTCACCCAAGGCCAGGGGCGACGAGCAGTACTTC. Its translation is CASSPKARGDEQYF. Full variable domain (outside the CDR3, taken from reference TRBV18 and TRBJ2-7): NAGVMQNPRHLVRRRGQEARLRCSPMKGHSHVYWYRQLPEEGLKFMVYLQKENIIDESGMPKERFSAEFPKEGPSILRIQQVVRGDSAAYFCASSPKARGDEQYFGPGTRLTVT.

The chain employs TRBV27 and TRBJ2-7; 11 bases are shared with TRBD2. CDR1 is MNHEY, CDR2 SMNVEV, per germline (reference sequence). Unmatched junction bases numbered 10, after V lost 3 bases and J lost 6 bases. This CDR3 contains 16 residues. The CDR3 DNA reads TGTGCCAGCAGTTTCCTGGTAGCGGGGGGGCCAGGCGAGCAGTACTTC. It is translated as CASSFLVAGGPGEQYF.

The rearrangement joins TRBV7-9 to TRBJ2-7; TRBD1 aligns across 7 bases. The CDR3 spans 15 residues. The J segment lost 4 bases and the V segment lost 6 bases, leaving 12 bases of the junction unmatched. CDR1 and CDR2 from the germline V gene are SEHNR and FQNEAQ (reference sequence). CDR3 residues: CASRSDRELRYEQYF. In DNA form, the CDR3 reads TGTGCCAGCAGGTCCGACAGGGAGTTGAGGTACGAGCAGTACTTC.

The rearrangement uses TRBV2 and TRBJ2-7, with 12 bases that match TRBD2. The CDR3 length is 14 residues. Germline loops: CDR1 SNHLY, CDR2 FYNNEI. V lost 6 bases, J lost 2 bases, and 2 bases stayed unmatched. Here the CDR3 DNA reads TGTGCCAGCAGCCGGACTAGCGGGACCTACGAGCAGTACTTC. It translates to CASSRTSGTYEQYF.

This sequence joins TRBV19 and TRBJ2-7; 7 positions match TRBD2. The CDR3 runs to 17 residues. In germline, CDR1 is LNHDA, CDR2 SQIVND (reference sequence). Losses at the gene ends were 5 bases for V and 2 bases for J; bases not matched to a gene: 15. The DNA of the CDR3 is TGTGCCAGTAGTTCCCGGGGGGTCGGCAGTCAGACCTACGAGCAGTACTTC. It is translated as CASSSRGVGSQTYEQYF.

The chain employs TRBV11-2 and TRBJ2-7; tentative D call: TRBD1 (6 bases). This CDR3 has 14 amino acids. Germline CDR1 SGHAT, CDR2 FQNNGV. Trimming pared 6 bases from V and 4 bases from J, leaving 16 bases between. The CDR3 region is CASRKTGFGYEQYF. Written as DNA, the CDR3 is TGTGCCAGCAGAAAAACAGGGTTCGGGTACGAGCAGTACTTC.

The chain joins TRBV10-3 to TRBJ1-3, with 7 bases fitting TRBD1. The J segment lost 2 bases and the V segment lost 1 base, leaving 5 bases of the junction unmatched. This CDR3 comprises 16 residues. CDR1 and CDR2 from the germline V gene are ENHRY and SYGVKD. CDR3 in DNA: TGTGCCATCAGTGAGTTTGATACAGGGGCTGGAAACACCATATATTTT. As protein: CAISEFDTGAGNTIYF.

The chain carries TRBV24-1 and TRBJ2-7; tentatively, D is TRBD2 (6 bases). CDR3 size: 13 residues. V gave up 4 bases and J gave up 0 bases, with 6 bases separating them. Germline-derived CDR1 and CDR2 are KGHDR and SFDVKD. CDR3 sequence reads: CATSDGSSYEQYF. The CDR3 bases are TGTGCCACCAGTGACGGGAGCTCCTACGAGCAGTACTTC.

The CDR3 sequence is CASTDGGQGASHANYGYTF. Written as DNA, the CDR3 is TGTGCCAGCACCGATGGGGGACAGGGGGCCTCCCATGCTAACTATGGCTACACCTTC. This chain connects TRBV7-9 to TRBJ1-2, with 12 bases that match TRBD1. Germline CDR1 is SEHNR and CDR2 is FQNEAQ (reference sequence). The CDR3 consists of 19 residues. V trimming: 7 bases; J trimming: 0 bases; junction bases outside the gene matches: 15.

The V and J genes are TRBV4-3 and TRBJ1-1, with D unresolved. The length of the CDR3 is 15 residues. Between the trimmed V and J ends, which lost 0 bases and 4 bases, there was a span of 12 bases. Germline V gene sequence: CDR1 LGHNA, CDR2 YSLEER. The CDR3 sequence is CASSQDRGLSTEAFF. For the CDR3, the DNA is TGCGCCAGCAGCCAAGACCGGGGTCTTAGCACTGAAGCTTTCTTT.

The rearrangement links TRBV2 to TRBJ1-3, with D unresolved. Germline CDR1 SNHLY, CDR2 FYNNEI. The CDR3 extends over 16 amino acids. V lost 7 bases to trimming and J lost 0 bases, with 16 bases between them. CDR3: CASTPRAIRSGNTIYF. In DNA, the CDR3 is TGTGCCAGCACCCCGAGGGCCATTCGCTCTGGAAACACCATATATTTT.

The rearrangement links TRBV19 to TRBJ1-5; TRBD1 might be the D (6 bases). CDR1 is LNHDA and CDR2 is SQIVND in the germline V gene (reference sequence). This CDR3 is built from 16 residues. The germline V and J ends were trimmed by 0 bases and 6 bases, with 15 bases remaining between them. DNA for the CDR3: TGTGCCAGTAGTATAGATCCGGTGGGGGACACTCAGCCCCAGCATTTT. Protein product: CASSIDPVGDTQPQHF.